This paragraph covers one T cell receptor (beta chain) sequence. The antigen is not known. TCRdb reprocessed the 5' RACE reads with MiXCR, giving one entry per CDR3 protein. The sample includes about 540,000 distinct CDR3 sequences, roughly 13% of them seen just once. This sample is part of a study of CD8 T cells in ankylosing spondylitis. J was trimmed by 4 bases and V by 6 bases; bases with no gene match: 7. The CDR3 contains 15 residues. Germline V gene lookup returns CDR1 ENHRY and CDR2 SYGVKD. Overall study findings and caveats: Certain motif variants had earlier appeared in reactive arthritis synovial fluid and blood. The study identified a TCR beta motif of roughly eight highly homologous variants that appeared characteristic of ankylosing spondylitis blood.

Specimen: blood, either unsorted or a sorted T cell fraction (not recorded which). The chain links TRBV10-3 to TRBJ2-2; the match to TRBD2 covers 8 bases. The sequence came from a male donor with ankylosing spondylitis. CDR3 sequence (DNA): TGTGCCATCAGCGGGGAGCGGGGGTCCACCGGGGAGCTGTTTTTT. This sequence encodes CAISGERGSTGELFF.